A single sample gave rise to the 16 T cell receptor beta chains below, sequenced in a study of blood T cells in healthy people across ages. Primers used in a second PCR of about 7 to 12 cycles were a sample-barcoded 5' primer and a J-beta primer mix. MiXCR, run by TCRdb on the 5' RACE reads, gives a single entry per CDR3 protein. This repertoire shows more than 800,000 distinct CDR3 sequences, 45% found once; its top ten account for 15% to 20%. The sequencing input was blood. The receptors shown here come from a woman in her fifties or sixties in good health.

The CDR3 spells CATSGVGETQYF. The CDR3 nucleotides are TGTGCCACCAGTGGGGTTGGAGAGACCCAGTACTTC. The chain links TRBV24-1 to TRBJ2-7; D not certain. The end of the DNA aligns better with TRBJ2-5, so the J call may be wrong. This CDR3 region has 12 residues. Germline CDR1 reads KGHDR; CDR2 reads SFDVKD.

This clonotype appeared a single time. The chain has TRBV20-1 and TRBJ1-5; 8 bases line up with TRBD1. The germline gives CDR1 DFQATT, CDR2 SNEGSKA (reference sequence). J was trimmed by 5 bases and V by 4 bases; bases with no gene match: 7. CDR3 length equals 14 residues. The CDR3 DNA reads TGCAGTGCTACAAGTGGACAGGGCTATCAGCCCCAGCATTTT. Encoded protein: CSATSGQGYQPQHF.

There are a few counts of this clonotype. The chain combines TRBV5-1 with TRBJ2-1; D uncertain. Trimming took off 6 bases at V and 8 bases at J, with 9 bases between the two ends. CDR3 size: 11 residues. CDR1 is SGHRS, CDR2 YFSETQ, per germline. CDR3 residues: CASNRADEQFF. For the CDR3, the DNA is TGCGCCAGCAACCGGGCGGATGAGCAGTTCTTC. The full variable domain, its missing parts supplied by reference TRBV5-1 and TRBJ2-1, is KAGVTQTPRYLIKTRGQQVTLSCSPISGHRSVSWYQQTPGQGLQFLFEYFSETQRNKGNFPGRFSGRQFSNSRSEMNVSTLELGDSALYLCASNRADEQFFGPGTRLTVL.

The chain has TRBV20-1 and TRBJ2-1, with 11 bases fitting TRBD2. CDR3 length: 15 amino acids. The J segment lost 5 bases and the V segment lost 3 bases, leaving 6 bases of the junction unmatched. Germline V gene lookup returns CDR1 DFQATT and CDR2 SNEGSKA (reference sequence). This chain's CDR3 is CSASPLSGGDNEQFF. In DNA form, the CDR3 reads TGCAGTGCTAGCCCCCTTAGCGGGGGGGACAATGAGCAGTTCTTC.

This clonotype came up a few times. The genes are TRBV7-2 and TRBJ2-3, with D possibly matching TRBD1 (6 bases). V was trimmed by 0 bases and J by 1 base, leaving 11 bases between them. In germline, CDR1 is SGHTA, CDR2 FQGNSA. The CDR3 has 16 amino acids. The CDR3 DNA is TGTGCCAGCAGCTTAGCTGGCAGGGGTGGCACAGATACGCAGTATTTT. Translation: CASSLAGRGGTDTQYF.

This clonotype showed up just a few times. The V gene is TRBV5-1, the J gene TRBJ2-1, with 11 bases that match TRBD2. Trimming at V came to 7 bases and at J to 4 bases, leaving 4 bases not matched to a gene. Per germline, CDR1 SGHRS and CDR2 YFSETQ. The CDR3 covers 14 residues. CDR3 region: CASYGTSGYNEQFF. Here the CDR3 DNA reads TGCGCCAGCTACGGGACTAGCGGATACAATGAGCAGTTCTTC.

This clonotype showed up just a few times. J is TRBJ2-1 and V is TRBV4-2; D uncertain. The CDR3 extends over 12 amino acids. V lost 1 base and J 7 bases, leaving 5 bases between the germline ends. CDR1 and CDR2 from the germline V gene are LGHNA and YNFKEQ. CDR3 region: CASSQAQNEQFF. DNA of the CDR3: TGTGCCAGCAGCCAAGCACAGAATGAGCAGTTCTTC.

The sample holds one count of this clonotype. Possible read error: a much larger clone is one base away. The V and J genes are TRBV7-2 and TRBJ2-3, with D uncertain. The length of the CDR3 is 12 residues. From germline, CDR1 is SGHTA and CDR2 FQGNSA. The DNA for the CDR3 is TGTTCCAGCAGCACCGACACAGATACGCGGTATTTT. Protein product: CSSSTDTDTRYF.

This clonotype was found a few times. The J gene is TRBJ2-1, the V gene TRBV6-2 or TRBV6-3; 9 bases line up with TRBD1. CDR1 and CDR2 (germline): MNHEY, SVGEGT. The length of the CDR3 is 13 residues. V lost 6 bases and J lost 5; bases outside the gene matches: 2. The CDR3 protein is CASSRDRDNEQFF. In nucleotides, the CDR3 is TGTGCCAGCAGCAGGGACAGGGACAATGAGCAGTTCTTC.

A few counts support this clonotype. V gene TRBV12-3 or TRBV12-4 combines with J gene TRBJ2-1, with 7 bases identical to TRBD1. V gave up 3 bases and J gave up 5 bases; unmatched junction bases: 1. CDR3 size: 13 residues. CDR3 residues: CASSFGTDNEQFF. CDR3 DNA: TGTGCCAGCAGTTTCGGGACAGACAATGAGCAGTTCTTC.

The V gene is TRBV6-2 or TRBV6-3, the J gene TRBJ2-2; 12 nucleotides agree with TRBD2. With V trimmed by 6 bases and J by 6 bases, 11 bases remained unmatched. Germline V CDR1 and CDR2: MNHEY, SVGEGT. The CDR3 is 17 amino acids. CDR3 in DNA: TGTGCCAGCAGCCAACCCGAGGCTAGCGGGAGGGCCGGGGAGCTGTTTTTT. Protein sequence: CASSQPEASGRAGELFF.

Regarding this clonotype: This may be a read error: a much more frequent sequence differs by one nucleotide. The chain uses TRBV6-2 or TRBV6-3 and TRBJ1-1, with TRBD1 as a possible D gene (6 bases). This CDR3 is 13 amino acids long. Between the trimmed V and J ends, which lost 7 bases and 5 bases, there was a span of 14 bases. Germline CDR1 MNHEY, CDR2 SVGEGT. The CDR3 nucleotides are TGTGCCAGCAACTCACAGGGCTCGACTGAAGCTTTCTTT. Translation gives CASNSQGSTEAFF.

At least ten counts were recorded for this clonotype. The rearrangement uses TRBV7-2 and TRBJ2-7; TRBD2 matches at 11 bases. V lost 1 base and J lost 2; bases outside the gene matches: 7. CDR1 and CDR2 from the germline V gene are SGHTA and FQGNSA. This CDR3 has 17 residues. CDR3 protein: CASSLGGTSGSPYEQYF. The CDR3 DNA sequence: TGTGCCAGCAGCTTAGGGGGAACTAGCGGGAGCCCCTACGAGCAGTACTTC.

In DNA, the CDR3 is TGTGCCAGCAGTTTGGAGCCGGGCCCGACGAACACTGAAGCTTTCTTT. This encodes CASSLEPGPTNTEAFF. The genes are TRBV12-3 or TRBV12-4 and TRBJ1-1; D unresolved. The CDR3 contains 16 residues. Between the trimmed V and J ends, which lost 3 bases and 1 base, there was a span of 15 bases.

The rearrangement links TRBV29-1 to TRBJ1-2; D is unresolved. Trimming pared 0 bases from V and 2 bases from J, leaving 13 bases between. This CDR3 region has 15 residues. Germline V CDR1 and CDR2: SQVTM, ANQGSEA. CDR3 DNA: TGCAGCGTTGAAGATCGCGTAGGCACCAACTATGGCTACACCTTC. It codes for CSVEDRVGTNYGYTF. Drawing the rest from reference TRBV29-1 and TRBJ1-2, the complete variable domain is SAVISQKPSRDICQRGTSLTIQCQVDSQVTMMFWYRQQPGQSLTLIATANQGSEATYESGFVIDKFPISRPNLTFSTLTVSNMSPEDSSIYLCSVEDRVGTNYGYTFGSGTRLTVV.

The chain carries TRBV7-9 and TRBJ2-1, with D possibly being TRBD2 (6 bases). The CDR3 loop spans 16 amino acids. CDR1 SEHNR and CDR2 FQNEAQ come from the germline V gene (reference sequence). V lost 5 bases and J 7 bases, leaving 21 bases between the germline ends. This CDR3 reads CASSPRKGGLGNEQFF. The DNA of the CDR3 is TGTGCCAGCAGCCCCCGAAAAGGAGGGCTCGGAAATGAGCAGTTCTTC.